These 20 T cell receptor beta chains came from one sample sequenced in a study of T-cell reconstitution after alpha-beta-depleted transplantation in children. A TCRbeta library incorporating unique molecular identifiers was prepared. TCRdb called the PCR reads again in MiXCR, with one record for every CDR3 protein. The data contain 780,000 or so distinct CDR3 sequences, 16% of them singletons. Here the sequenced sample was PBMCs, mostly from graft donor cells, taken 360 days after TCRalphabeta/CD19-depleted stem cell transplant. The origin of the receptors is a male patient under 18 who had a stem cell transplant for acute lymphoblastic leukemia, so the T cells may come from the graft donor.

This clonotype has at least ten counts. V gene TRBV7-4 combines with J gene TRBJ2-1, with a tentative D call TRBD2 (6 bases). CDR1 and CDR2 from the germline V gene are SGHVT and SQSDAQ. V was shortened by 3 bases and J by 4 bases, with 13 bases between the two germline ends. The CDR3 is 15 residues long. In nucleotides, the CDR3 is TGTGCCAGCAGCTTTCGGGGGAGGACTTACAATGAGCAGTTCTTC. Protein: CASSFRGRTYNEQFF.

This clonotype was seen ten or more times. The CDR3 sequence is CSARDQGLAAYEQYF. CDR3 bases: TGCAGTGCTAGAGATCAGGGACTAGCGGCCTACGAGCAGTACTTC. The chain has TRBV20-1 and TRBJ2-7; TRBD2 agrees at 11 bases. This CDR3 spans 15 amino acids. The germline gives CDR1 DFQATT, CDR2 SNEGSKA (reference sequence). With 0 bases clipped from V and 2 bases from J, the junction kept 3 bases outside the gene matches.

This clonotype was picked up a small number of times. The chain joins TRBV20-1 to TRBJ2-5, with D possibly TRBD2 on 5 matching bases. Germline values: CDR1 DFQATT, CDR2 SNEGSKA (reference sequence). CDR3 size: 11 residues. With 6 bases removed from V and 6 bases from J, the gap between germline ends came to 11 bases. The DNA of the CDR3 is TGCAGTGCCCTGACCGGGAAGACCCAGTACTTC. As protein: CSALTGKTQYF.

This clonotype was observed a few times. The V call is TRBV9, the J call TRBJ2-5; D may be TRBD2 (6 bases). CDR1 is SGDLS and CDR2 is YYNGEE in the germline V gene. The V end was cut by 0 bases, the J end by 0 bases, with 15 bases between. The CDR3 sequence is 17 residues long. CDR3 nucleotide sequence: TGTGCCAGCAGCGTAGGGCGGTGGGGGGTCTACCAAGAGACCCAGTACTTC. It yields the protein CASSVGRWGVYQETQYF.

This clonotype has a count of ten or more. J is TRBJ2-4 and V is TRBV5-5, with D possibly TRBD1 on 5 matching bases. The V end was cut by 0 bases, the J end by 0 bases, with 13 bases between. The V gene's germline CDR1 is SGHKS and CDR2 YYEKEE (reference sequence). There are 17 residues in the CDR3. The CDR3 DNA reads TGTGCCAGCAGCTTGGTTCAGGGTAGGATAGCCAAAAACATTCAGTACTTC. This encodes CASSLVQGRIAKNIQYF. The complete variable domain, with remaining parts taken from reference TRBV5-5 and TRBJ2-4, reads DAGVTQSPTHLIKTRGQQVTLRCSPISGHKSVSWYQQVLGQGPQFIFQYYEKEERGRGNFPDRFSARQFPNYSSELNVNALLLGDSALYLCASSLVQGRIAKNIQYFGAGTRLSVL.

The sample holds many counts of this clonotype. V and J are TRBV5-1 and TRBJ2-1, with a tentative D call TRBD2 (5 bases). There are 15 residues in the CDR3. Between the trimmed V and J ends, which lost 1 base and 0 bases, there was a span of 8 bases. CDR1 and CDR2 from the germline V gene are SGHRS and YFSETQ. The CDR3 region is CASSLLDSSYNEQFF. CDR3 nucleotides: TGCGCCAGCAGCTTGTTGGACTCCTCCTACAATGAGCAGTTCTTC. The full variable domain, in which reference TRBV5-1 and TRBJ2-1 provide the parts outside the CDR3, is KAGVTQTPRYLIKTRGQQVTLSCSPISGHRSVSWYQQTPGQGLQFLFEYFSETQRNKGNFPGRFSGRQFSNSRSEMNVSTLELGDSALYLCASSLLDSSYNEQFFGPGTRLTVL.

The genes are TRBV7-9 and TRBJ2-5, with D perhaps TRBD1 or TRBD2 (5 bases each). V lost 4 bases, J lost 5 bases, and 26 bases lay in between. The germline V gene has CDR1 SEHNR and CDR2 FQNEAQ (reference sequence). This CDR3 comprises 18 residues. The CDR3 loop reads CASSSRRRDDPWWETQYF. CDR3 in DNA: TGTGCCAGCAGCTCCCGCCGCCGGGACGATCCGTGGTGGGAGACCCAGTACTTC.

This clonotype turned up a few times. The chain recombines TRBV4-2 with TRBJ2-3; TRBD2 matches 7 bases. This CDR3 has 15 residues. Unmatched junction bases numbered 3, after V lost 2 bases and J lost 1 base. CDR1 is LGHNA and CDR2 is YNFKEQ in the germline V gene. The CDR3 loop is CASSQFGGGTDTQYF. The CDR3 DNA sequence: TGTGCCAGCAGCCAATTTGGGGGGGGCACAGATACGCAGTATTTT.

This rearrangement joins TRBV11-2 to TRBJ2-3; TRBD2 matches at 9 bases. Germline V gene sequence: CDR1 SGHAT, CDR2 FQNNGV. After removal of 3 bases from V and 4 bases from J, the junction contained 14 bases not matched to a gene. The CDR3 is made up of 18 amino acids. CDR3 region: CASSLGSASGKSADTQYF. The CDR3 DNA reads as TGTGCCAGCAGCTTGGGGTCGGCTAGCGGGAAATCGGCAGATACGCAGTATTTT.

This clonotype came up many times. The chain employs TRBV29-1 and TRBJ2-5; D is unresolved. CDR1 SQVTM and CDR2 ANQGSEA come from the germline V gene. V was shortened by 5 bases and J by 2 bases, with 9 bases between the two germline ends. There are 12 residues in the CDR3. This chain's CDR3 is CSVSRRQETQYF. The CDR3, as DNA: TGCAGCGTTAGTAGGCGTCAAGAGACCCAGTACTTC.

V usage is TRBV15 and J usage is TRBJ2-2, with TRBD2 identical over 8 bases. The CDR3 runs 18 residues. The V segment lost 5 bases and the J segment 7 bases; nucleotides outside the gene matches: 18. Germline-derived CDR1 and CDR2 are LNHNV and YYDKDF (reference sequence). The CDR3 protein is CATSGGGREGPRIGELFF. CDR3 nucleotide sequence: TGTGCCACCAGCGGCGGGGGGAGGGAGGGCCCCCGGATCGGGGAGCTGTTTTTT.

The V gene is TRBV5-5, the J gene TRBJ2-1; D is undetermined. Trimming shortened V by 4 bases and J by 0 bases, and 11 bases separated the two germline ends. Germline V gene lookup returns CDR1 SGHKS and CDR2 YYEKEE (reference sequence). This CDR3 is 15 amino acids long. The CDR3 nucleotides are TGTGCCAGCAGCCCTCGGTTCAGCTCCTACAATGAGCAGTTCTTC. Encoded protein: CASSPRFSSYNEQFF.

This clonotype was counted only a few times. The rearrangement links TRBV27 to TRBJ2-1; D tentatively fits TRBD1 or TRBD2 (6 bases each). From germline, CDR1 is MNHEY and CDR2 SMNVEV (reference sequence). There are 12 residues in the CDR3. Trimming cost V 3 bases and J 13 bases, with 13 bases left between them. The CDR3 loop reads CASSFGGTYQFF. DNA of the CDR3: TGTGCCAGCAGTTTCGGAGGGACATATCAGTTCTTC.

V usage is TRBV4-1 and J usage is TRBJ2-5, with no clear D. The V gene's germline CDR1 is MGHRA and CDR2 YSYEKL. There are 14 residues in the CDR3. The V gene lost 0 bases and the J gene lost 5 bases, with 10 bases spanning the gap. The CDR3 reads CASSQDRSIETQYF. The CDR3 bases are TGCGCCAGCAGCCAAGATCGGAGTATCGAGACCCAGTACTTC.

The chain employs TRBV7-3 and TRBJ2-1, with D maybe TRBD2 (6 bases). Trimming stripped 5 bases from V and 10 bases from J, with 21 bases between. Germline CDR1 and CDR2: SGHTA and FQGTGA. CDR3 length: 15 amino acids. CDR3 residues: CASSPRTGGLGEQFF. In nucleotides, the CDR3 is TGTGCCAGCAGCCCTAGGACCGGAGGGTTGGGGGAGCAGTTCTTC.

This clonotype has only a few counts. At one of its ends the junction is not consistent with the germline gene, which may arise from a read error. The chain has TRBV20-1 and TRBJ2-1; 10 bases line up with TRBD1. Per germline, CDR1 DFQATT and CDR2 SNEGSKA (reference sequence). This CDR3 spans 14 amino acids. This chain's CDR3 is CSPKPGQGPHERIF. The CDR3 DNA reads TGCAGTCCCAAGCCGGGACAGGGGCCCCATGAAAGGATCTTC.

This clonotype was counted at least ten times. J is TRBJ2-1 and V is TRBV5-1; 11 nucleotides agree with TRBD2. Unmatched junction bases numbered 4, after V lost 3 bases and J lost 2 bases. The CDR3 consists of 16 residues. Germline CDR1 reads SGHRS; CDR2 reads YFSETQ. CDR3: CASSSGLAGAYNEQFF. CDR3 coding DNA: TGCGCCAGCAGCTCCGGACTAGCGGGTGCCTACAATGAGCAGTTCTTC. Using reference TRBV5-1 and TRBJ2-1 for the parts outside the CDR3, the full variable domain is KAGVTQTPRYLIKTRGQQVTLSCSPISGHRSVSWYQQTPGQGLQFLFEYFSETQRNKGNFPGRFSGRQFSNSRSEMNVSTLELGDSALYLCASSSGLAGAYNEQFFGPGTRLTVL.

This clonotype was observed at least ten times. V is TRBV27 and J is TRBJ1-1; D gene unclear. The CDR3 is 14 amino acids. The germline V gene encodes CDR1 MNHEY and CDR2 SMNVEV (reference sequence). Trimming took off 3 bases at V and 0 bases at J, with 8 bases between the two ends. The CDR3 reads CASSLGFMNTEAFF. The CDR3 DNA reads TGTGCCAGCAGTTTGGGGTTCATGAACACTGAAGCTTTCTTT.

The sample holds many counts of this clonotype. The rearrangement joins TRBV5-1 to TRBJ1-1; D may be TRBD1 (5 bases). Germline V gene data show CDR1 as SGHRS and CDR2 as YFSETQ. V was cut by 1 base and J by 4 bases, with 11 bases left in between. This CDR3 is built from 14 residues. As DNA, the CDR3 is TGCGCCAGCAGCTTGTTATCCCAGGGCACTGAAGCTTTCTTT. Protein: CASSLLSQGTEAFF.

The genes are TRBV5-1 and TRBJ1-4; a possible D gene is TRBD1 (6 bases). Between the trimmed V and J ends, which lost 7 bases and 3 bases, there was a span of 16 bases. The CDR3 is 15 residues long. The germline V gene encodes CDR1 SGHRS and CDR2 YFSETQ. CDR3 loop: CASGRRGGPNEKLFF. CDR3 in DNA: TGCGCCAGCGGCCGACGGGGGGGGCCTAATGAAAAACTGTTTTTT.